One sample yielded the 22 T cell receptor beta chains listed below, sequenced in a study of metastatic and nonmetastatic thyroid tumors. TCRdb called clones again from the PCR reads with MiXCR. This sample has roughly 40,000 clones, with about a sixth found just once. There were no patients who had received any treatment before thyroid surgery. Input material: tumor tissue. Receptors originate from a female donor with papillary thyroid cancer or a benign thyroid nodule (not recorded which). Some clones in this sample may be carry-over from other donors' samples.

This clone was seen repeatedly, ten times or more. The gene calls are TRBV7-9 and TRBJ2-7, with D perhaps TRBD2 (5 bases). Trimming left V 0 bases short and J 3 bases short, with 12 bases between. Per germline, CDR1 SEHNR and CDR2 FQNEAQ (reference sequence). The CDR3 spans 15 residues. CDR3 residues: CASSLAPSRGYEQYF. The CDR3 DNA sequence: TGTGCCAGCAGCTTAGCACCGTCTCGGGGCTACGAGCAGTACTTC.

The table lists this clone with many counts. This chain links TRBV7-6 with TRBJ1-1; possible D gene TRBD1, 6 bases. The CDR3 consists of 18 residues. Germline CDR1 SGHVS, CDR2 FNYEAQ. V shed 5 bases and J shed 4 bases, with 26 bases lying between them. CDR3 sequence reads: CASSRQPNSGTPSTEAFF. CDR3 in DNA: TGTGCCAGCAGCCGACAGCCAAACTCCGGGACACCTTCCACTGAAGCTTTCTTT.

In this sample, this clone turned up many times. The rearrangement links TRBV7-8 to TRBJ2-2, with D hard to call. The length of the CDR3 is 13 residues. The ends were cut back, 5 bases at V and 4 bases at J, with 8 bases in the middle. Germline loops: CDR1 SGHVS, CDR2 FQNEAQ. The CDR3 reads CASSPEFTGELFF. The CDR3 DNA sequence: TGTGCCAGCAGCCCCGAGTTCACCGGGGAGCTGTTTTTT.

This clone was seen repeatedly, ten times or more. The chain uses TRBV18 and TRBJ2-3, with D hard to call. Trimming took 2 bases from V and 4 from J, leaving 4 bases between them. This CDR3 spans 12 amino acids. Germline CDR1 reads KGHSH; CDR2 reads LQKENI. The CDR3 sequence: CASSPAPDTQYF. The DNA for the CDR3 is TGTGCCAGCTCACCAGCCCCAGATACGCAGTATTTT.

There are many counts of this clone. V usage is TRBV6-1 and J usage is TRBJ2-5; TRBD1 is a possible D gene (5 bases). Per the germline V gene, CDR1 is MNHNS and CDR2 is SASEGT. Trimming cost V 10 bases and J 4 bases, with 19 bases left between them. This CDR3 is 14 amino acids long. The CDR3 reads CATLQTQGLETQYF. The CDR3 DNA follows: TGTGCCACCCTACAAACCCAGGGCTTAGAGACCCAGTACTTC.

This clone was found many times. The chain combines TRBV5-1 with TRBJ2-1, with a tentative D call TRBD1 (5 bases). From germline, CDR1 is SGHRS and CDR2 YFSETQ. This CDR3 has 15 residues. The V gene lost 4 bases and the J gene lost 0 bases, with 11 bases spanning the gap. The CDR3 sequence: CASSLDSSSYNEQFF. The CDR3 bases are TGCGCCAGCAGCCTTGACAGTAGCTCCTACAATGAGCAGTTCTTC.

In its sample, this clone was seen a few times. A much larger clone lies one base from this, so it may be a read error. Other DNA variants within this sample encode the same CDR3. The chain employs TRBV20-1 and TRBJ2-2; 14 nucleotides line up with TRBD2. The CDR3 is 20 amino acids. With 2 bases clipped from V and 5 bases from J, the junction kept 16 bases outside the gene matches. Germline lookup yields CDR1 DFQATT and CDR2 SNEGSKA (reference sequence). Here the CDR3 DNA reads TGCAGTGCTAGATCGTCAGATCCGGGACTAGCGGGAGCCCGTACCGGGGAGCTGTTTTTT. Translating it yields CSARSSDPGLAGARTGELFF.

This clone was seen repeatedly, ten times or more. The rearrangement joins TRBV28 to TRBJ1-4; 7 bases fit TRBD1. This CDR3 has 14 amino acids. Losses at the gene ends were 5 bases for V and 7 bases for J; bases not matched to a gene: 7. CDR1 and CDR2 from the germline V gene are MDHEN and SYDVKM. CDR3 sequence: CASSIQGRVEKLFF. For the CDR3, the DNA is TGTGCCAGCAGTATACAGGGGAGGGTTGAAAAACTGTTTTTT.

This clone was seen at least ten times. V usage is TRBV19 and J usage is TRBJ2-7; 7 nucleotides agree with TRBD1. This CDR3 region has 13 residues. V gave up 10 bases and J gave up 0 bases; unmatched junction bases: 6. CDR1 and CDR2 from the germline V gene are LNHDA and SQIVND (reference sequence). In DNA form, the CDR3 reads TGTGCCACCACGACAGGGAGCTCCTACGAGCAGTACTTC. Its protein product is CATTTGSSYEQYF.

The chain has TRBV30 and TRBJ2-7; maybe TRBD2 (6 bases). CDR1 GTSNPN and CDR2 SVGIG come from the germline V gene (reference sequence). This CDR3 has 13 residues. Between the trimmed V and J ends, which lost 1 base and 1 base, there was a span of 8 bases. The CDR3 loop is CAWSGTKSYEQYF. The CDR3 bases are TGTGCCTGGAGTGGGACTAAATCCTACGAGCAGTACTTC.

This clone was seen many times. This sequence joins TRBV12-3 or TRBV12-4 and TRBJ1-1, with a weak D call TRBD1 (5 bases). Trimming cost V 8 bases and J 3 bases, with 16 bases left between them. The CDR3 consists of 14 residues. The CDR3 DNA reads as TGTGCCAGCGGGGGAACAAGTTTAGACACTGAAGCTTTCTTT. As protein: CASGGTSLDTEAFF.

This clone was detected only a few times. The chain joins TRBV7-2 to TRBJ2-5; no clear D. The CDR3 is 11 amino acids. V lost 3 bases and J lost 8, with 7 bases in between. CDR1 is SGHTA and CDR2 is FQGNSA in the germline V gene. CDR3 sequence: CASSLLYTQYF. The DNA for the CDR3 is TGTGCCAGCAGCTTGTTATATACCCAGTACTTC.

This clone was seen many times. The chain combines TRBV2 with TRBJ1-2; D is unresolved. The germline CDR1 and CDR2 sequences are SNHLY and FYNNEI. The CDR3 totals 14 residues. Trimming stripped 8 bases from V and 3 bases from J, with 16 bases between. In DNA form, the CDR3 reads TGTGCCAGCGTCCTGAGGTTCAGTTACTATGGCTACACCTTC. Protein sequence: CASVLRFSYYGYTF.

This clone has ten or more counts. V usage is TRBV6-1 and J usage is TRBJ1-3; D uncertain. The V end was cut by 5 bases, the J end by 0 bases, with 11 bases between. This CDR3 is 15 amino acids long. The germline V gene has CDR1 MNHNS and CDR2 SASEGT. The CDR3 DNA reads TGTGCCAGCAGTCGGGTCCGGAGCTCTGGAAACACCATATATTTT. This translates into CASSRVRSSGNTIYF.

This clone was seen repeatedly, ten times or more. The chain links TRBV11-1 to TRBJ2-1; 10 bases map to TRBD2. The CDR3 loop spans 16 amino acids. V was clipped by 7 bases and J by 5 bases; unmatched bases: 11. Germline assignment: CDR1 SGHAT and CDR2 FQDESV (reference sequence). CDR3 sequence (DNA): TGTGCCAGCAACGTATTAAGCGGGAGGGTCGACAATGAGCAGTTCTTC. It is translated as CASNVLSGRVDNEQFF.

This clone was observed at least ten times. The chain has TRBV7-3 and TRBJ2-1, with 8 nucleotides matching TRBD1. In germline, CDR1 is SGHTA, CDR2 FQGTGA. The junction had 7 bases not matched to a gene; V was cut back by 5 bases and J by 7 bases. The CDR3 totals 14 residues. The CDR3: CASSLDRGGNEQFF. CDR3 coding DNA: TGTGCCAGCAGCCTAGACAGGGGAGGTAATGAGCAGTTCTTC.

In its sample, this clone was seen a few times. The chain carries TRBV11-2 and TRBJ2-4, with D possibly matching TRBD1 (7 bases). Trimming took 5 bases from V and 6 from J, leaving 14 bases between them. Germline values: CDR1 SGHAT, CDR2 FQNNGV. There are 14 residues in the CDR3. This chain's CDR3 is CASSRAGQRNIQYF. CDR3 in DNA: TGTGCCAGCAGCCGGGCGGGACAGCGAAACATTCAGTACTTC.

This clone was counted many times. The chain joins TRBV6-1 to TRBJ1-1; a weak D match, TRBD1 (6 bases). V lost 4 bases to trimming and J lost 2 bases, with 17 bases between them. CDR1 is MNHNS, CDR2 SASEGT, per germline. CDR3 length: 16 residues. The CDR3 region has the DNA TGTGCCAGCAGTGCAACTAGGGGGGATATAAACACTGAAGCTTTCTTT. It is translated as CASSATRGDINTEAFF.

In its sample, this clone was seen a few times. The genes are TRBV11-1 and TRBJ2-7; D uncertain. Trimming removed 5 bases at V and 0 bases at J, with 17 bases between. The CDR3 totals 16 residues. CDR1 and CDR2 (germline): SGHAT, FQDESV (reference sequence). The CDR3 loop reads CASSNSLNSGSYEQYF. The CDR3 DNA sequence: TGTGCCAGCAGCAATTCCTTGAACTCGGGCTCCTACGAGCAGTACTTC.

This clone was detected once. This may be a read error, as it is one base from a much larger clone. J is TRBJ2-3 and V is TRBV20-1, with D unresolved. CDR3 size: 14 residues. The V gene's germline CDR1 is DFQATT and CDR2 SNEGSKA (reference sequence). CDR3 amino acids: CSAGDCGGTDTQYF. CDR3 DNA: TGCAGTGCTGGAGACTGTGGGGGCACAGATACGCAGTATTTT.

The gene calls are TRBV19 and TRBJ2-5; D might be TRBD1 or TRBD2, each matching 6 bases. In germline, CDR1 is LNHDA, CDR2 SQIVND (reference sequence). The CDR3 totals 13 residues. Between the trimmed V and J ends, which lost 4 bases and 5 bases, there was a span of 11 bases. CDR3 in amino acids: CASSRGAKETQYF. CDR3 in DNA: TGTGCCAGTAGTAGGGGGGCGAAGGAGACCCAGTACTTC.

By sample share, this clone is medium-sized. The chain links TRBV7-8 to TRBJ2-7; D perhaps matches TRBD1 (5 bases). Trimming took 1 base from V and 6 from J, leaving 16 bases between them. Germline CDR1 and CDR2: SGHVS and FQNEAQ. This CDR3 region has 15 residues. CDR3: CASSLVLPQEPEQYF. Written as DNA, the CDR3 is TGTGCCAGCAGCTTAGTGCTACCACAGGAGCCCGAGCAGTACTTC.